This TCR beta chain is from a study of cytomegalovirus exposure and HLA in healthy donors. General study findings and limits: Most of the TCR beta V segments (in an earlier analysis) were productive either about 90% or about 30% of the time. TCR beta sequences reportedly predicted most subjects' HLA-A and HLA-B alleles accurately. An apparent linkage of common viral pathogens to several of the most significant clusters emerged in a later analysis.

With regard to this clone: The target antigen is unknown.

The study ran its PCR with 60 Vbeta and 13 Jbeta primers. Profiled with immunoSEQ multiplex PCR; TCRdb holds only in-frame clones, not every one. The repertoire includes roughly 190,000 clones, approximately 80% of them detected once, and roughly 3.2% sits in the top ten. This TCR derives from a man aged 35-49 years in good health and CMV-seropositive. The sequencing input was PBMCs.

The CDR3 spells CASSIGASRAYEQYF. CDR3 bases: TGTGCCAGTAGTATAGGGGCTAGCAGAGCCTACGAGCAGTACTTC. The chain has TRBV19 and TRBJ2-7; TRBD2 might be the D (5 bases). V lost 1 base, J lost 2 bases, and 12 bases lay in between. The CDR3 is 15 residues long. Germline V gene lookup returns CDR1 LNHDA and CDR2 SQIVND (reference sequence).